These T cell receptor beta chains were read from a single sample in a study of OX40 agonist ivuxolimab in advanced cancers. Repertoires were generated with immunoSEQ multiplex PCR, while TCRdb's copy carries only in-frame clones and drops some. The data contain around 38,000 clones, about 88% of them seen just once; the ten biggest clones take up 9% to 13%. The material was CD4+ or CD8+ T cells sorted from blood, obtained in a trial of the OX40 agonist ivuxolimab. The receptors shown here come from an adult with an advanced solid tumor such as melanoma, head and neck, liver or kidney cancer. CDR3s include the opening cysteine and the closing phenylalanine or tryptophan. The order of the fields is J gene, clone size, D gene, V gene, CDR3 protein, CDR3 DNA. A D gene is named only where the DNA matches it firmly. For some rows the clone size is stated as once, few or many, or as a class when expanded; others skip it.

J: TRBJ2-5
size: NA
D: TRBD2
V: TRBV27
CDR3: CASSLETSKETQYF
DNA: TGTGCCAGCAGTTTAGAGACTAGCAAAGAGACCCAGTACTTC

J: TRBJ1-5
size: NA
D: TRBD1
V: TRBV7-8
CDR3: CASSPGGIQPQHF
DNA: TGTGCCAGCAGCCCAGGGGGAATCCAGCCCCAGCATTTT

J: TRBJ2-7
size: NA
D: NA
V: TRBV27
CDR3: CASSQVAGGEQYF
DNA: TGTGCCAGCAGTCAAGTCGCAGGGGGGGAGCAGTACTTC

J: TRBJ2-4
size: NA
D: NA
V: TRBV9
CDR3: CASSVEGGAKNIQYF
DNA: TGTGCCAGCAGCGTAGAGGGGGGAGCCAAAAACATTCAGTACTTC

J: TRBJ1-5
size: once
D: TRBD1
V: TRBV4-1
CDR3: CASSLGQGGDQPQHF
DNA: TGCGCCAGCAGCCTGGGACAGGGGGGCGATCAGCCCCAGCATTTT

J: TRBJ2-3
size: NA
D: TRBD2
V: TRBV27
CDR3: CASSLSWTSGVRDTQYF
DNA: TGTGCCAGCAGTTTATCCTGGACTAGCGGGGTTAGAGATACGCAGTATTTT

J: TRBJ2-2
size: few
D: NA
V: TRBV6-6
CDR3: CASTPPGAGELFF
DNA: TGTGCCAGCACCCCTCCAGGGGCCGGGGAGCTGTTTTTT

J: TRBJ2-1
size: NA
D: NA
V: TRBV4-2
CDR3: CASSHTGTEQFF
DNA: TGTGCCAGCAGTCATACCGGGACAGAGCAGTTCTTC

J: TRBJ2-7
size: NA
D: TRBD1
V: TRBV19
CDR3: CASSRQGIYEQYF
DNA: TGTGCCAGTAGCCGACAGGGCATCTACGAGCAGTACTTC

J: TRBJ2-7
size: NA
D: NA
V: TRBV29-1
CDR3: CSVGQSSYEQYF
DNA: TGCAGCGTTGGACAGTCCTCCTACGAGCAGTACTTC

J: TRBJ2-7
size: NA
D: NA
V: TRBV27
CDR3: CASSPGLSYEQYF
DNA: TGTGCCAGCAGTCCCGGACTGTCCTACGAGCAGTACTTC

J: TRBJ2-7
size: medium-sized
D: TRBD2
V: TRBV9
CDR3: CASSELAGGTEQYF
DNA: TGTGCCAGCAGCGAACTAGCGGGAGGGACCGAGCAGTACTTC

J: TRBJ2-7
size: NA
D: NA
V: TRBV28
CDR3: CASRPAPGPYEQYF
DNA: TGTGCCAGCAGGCCGGCCCCGGGGCCCTACGAGCAGTACTTC

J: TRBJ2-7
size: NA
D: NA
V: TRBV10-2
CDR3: CASSESGYEQYF
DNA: TGCGCCAGCAGTGAAAGCGGCTACGAGCAGTACTTC

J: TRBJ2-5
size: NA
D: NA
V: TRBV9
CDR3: CASSVEADQETQYF
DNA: TGTGCCAGCAGCGTAGAGGCAGACCAAGAGACCCAGTACTTC

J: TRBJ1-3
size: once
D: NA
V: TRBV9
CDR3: CASRAGEGNTIYF
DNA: TGTGCCAGCAGGGCGGGGGAGGGAAACACCATATATTTT

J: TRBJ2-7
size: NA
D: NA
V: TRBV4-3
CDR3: CASSQDWRGRSYEQYF
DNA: TGCGCCAGCAGCCAAGATTGGCGGGGGCGATCCTACGAGCAGTACTTC

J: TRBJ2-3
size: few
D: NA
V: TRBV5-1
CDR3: CASTSRGPDTQYF
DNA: TGCGCCAGCACCTCGAGGGGCCCAGATACGCAGTATTTT

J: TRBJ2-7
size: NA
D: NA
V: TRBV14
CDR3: CASSREQGSYEQYF
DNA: TGTGCCAGCAGCCGCGAACAGGGCTCCTACGAGCAGTACTTC

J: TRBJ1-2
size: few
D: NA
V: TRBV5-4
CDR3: CASSPGLREYTF
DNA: TGTGCCAGCAGCCCGGGCCTCAGGGAGTACACCTTC

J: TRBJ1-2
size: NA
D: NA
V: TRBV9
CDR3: CASSVGTRGNYGYTF
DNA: TGTGCCAGCAGCGTGGGTACCAGGGGTAACTATGGCTACACCTTC

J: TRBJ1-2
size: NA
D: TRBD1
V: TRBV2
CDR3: CATPGQGYGYTF
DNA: TGTGCCACCCCTGGACAGGGCTATGGCTACACCTTC

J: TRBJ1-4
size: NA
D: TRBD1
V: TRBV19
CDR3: CASSSPGQGQEKLFF
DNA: TGTGCCAGTAGTTCGCCGGGACAGGGGCAAGAAAAACTGTTTTTT

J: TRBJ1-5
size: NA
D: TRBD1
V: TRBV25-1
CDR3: CASSAGGINSNQPQHF
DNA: TGTGCCAGCAGTGCAGGGGGAATCAATAGCAATCAGCCCCAGCATTTT

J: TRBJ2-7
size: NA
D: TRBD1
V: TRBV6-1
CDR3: CASRAPDRGVHEQYF
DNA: TGTGCCAGCAGGGCCCCGGACAGGGGCGTTCACGAGCAGTACTTC

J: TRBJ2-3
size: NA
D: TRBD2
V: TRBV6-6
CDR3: CASSYGGGAGYTQYF
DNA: TGTGCCAGCAGTTACGGCGGGGGGGCCGGGTATACGCAGTATTTT

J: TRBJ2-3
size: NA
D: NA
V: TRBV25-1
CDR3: CASSSGPSTDTQYF
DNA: TGTGCCAGCAGTTCGGGGCCTAGCACAGATACGCAGTATTTT

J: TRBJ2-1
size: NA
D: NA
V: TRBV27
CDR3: CASSLLIASYNEQFF
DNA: TGTGCCAGCAGTTTATTAATAGCCTCCTACAATGAGCAGTTCTTC

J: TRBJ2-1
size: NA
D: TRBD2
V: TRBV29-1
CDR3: CSVETSATYNEQFF
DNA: TGCAGCGTTGAAACTAGCGCTACCTACAATGAGCAGTTCTTC

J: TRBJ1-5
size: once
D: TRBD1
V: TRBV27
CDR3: CASSSGQGNGQPQHF
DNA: TGTGCCAGCAGTTCCGGACAGGGAAACGGGCAGCCCCAGCATTTT

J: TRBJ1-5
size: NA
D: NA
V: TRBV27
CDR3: CASSLWVGEPQHF
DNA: TGTGCCAGCAGTTTATGGGTTGGGGAGCCCCAGCATTTT

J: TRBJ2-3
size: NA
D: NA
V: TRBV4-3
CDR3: CASSQGTPGNRDTQYF
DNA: TGCGCCAGCAGCCAAGGGACCCCCGGGAACCGTGATACGCAGTATTTT